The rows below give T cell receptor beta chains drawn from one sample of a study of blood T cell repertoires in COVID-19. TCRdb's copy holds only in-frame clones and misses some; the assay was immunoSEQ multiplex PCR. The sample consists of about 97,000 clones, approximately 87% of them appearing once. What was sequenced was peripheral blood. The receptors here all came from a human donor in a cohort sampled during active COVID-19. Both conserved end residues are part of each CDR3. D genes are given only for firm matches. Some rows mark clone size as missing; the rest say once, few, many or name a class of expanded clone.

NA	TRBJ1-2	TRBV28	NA	TGTGCCGGAGCCCGCGGGAACGTCTATGGCTACACCTTC	CAGARGNVYGYTF
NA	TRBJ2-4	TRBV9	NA	TGTGCCAGCAGCCCTAGAGACGCCACCGGCATTCAGTACTTC	CASSPRDATGIQYF
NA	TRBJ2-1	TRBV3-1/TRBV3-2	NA	TGTGCCAGCAGCCAATTCCCCATCGATGCAGGCGAGCAGTTCTTC	CASSQFPIDAGEQFF
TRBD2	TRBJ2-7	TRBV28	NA	TGTGCCAGCAGTTTTGATCGGGACTATCAAACCTACGAGCAGTACTTC	CASSFDRDYQTYEQYF
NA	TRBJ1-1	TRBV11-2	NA	TGTGCCAGCAGCTTCTTCCTACCGAACACTGAAGCTTTCTTT	CASSFFLPNTEAFF
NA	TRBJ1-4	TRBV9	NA	TGTGCCAGCAGCGTAGGATCGGGGAATACTAATGAAAAACTGTTTTTT	CASSVGSGNTNEKLFF
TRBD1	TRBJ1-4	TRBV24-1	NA	TGTGCCACCAGTGGACCGCGCCAGGGGGGTGAAAAACTGTTTTTT	CATSGPRQGGEKLFF
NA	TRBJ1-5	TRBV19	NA	TGTGCCAGTAGTACACGCCGGGGTTCAGGCAATCAGCCCCAGCATTTT	CASSTRRGSGNQPQHF
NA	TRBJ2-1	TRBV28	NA	TGTGCCAGTTGCTGGCGGACAGGGGGTGTCCGGCGGGAGGGACCCTCCTACAATGAGCAGTTCTTC	CASCWRTGGVRREGPSYNEQFF
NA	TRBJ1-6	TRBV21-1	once	TGTGCCAGCAGCAAACATCGGTTGACCTTTTCGAGGAATTCACCCCTCCACTTT	CASSKHRLTFSRNSPLHF
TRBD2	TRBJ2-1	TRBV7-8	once	TGTGCCAGCAGCCCAGGGGGGAAGCACGGCGGGAGGGCGTCGGAGGAGCAGTTCTTC	CASSPGGKHGGRASEEQFF
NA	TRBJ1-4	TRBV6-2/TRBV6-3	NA	TGTGCCAGCAGTTACTCCTCGGGCGGGGGGGAAAAACTGTTTTTT	CASSYSSGGGEKLFF
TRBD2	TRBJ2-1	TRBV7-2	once	TGTGCCAGCAGCTGGATAGCGGGAGAAACCCCCAGGGACTACAATGAGCAGTTCTTC	CASSWIAGETPRDYNEQFF
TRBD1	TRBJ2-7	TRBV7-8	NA	TGTGCCAGCACCGTGGGGCACAGGGGCGAGCAGTACTTC	CASTVGHRGEQYF
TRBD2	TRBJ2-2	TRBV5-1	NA	TGCGCCAGCAGGATAGCGGGAGGAGTCACCGGGGAGCTGTTTTTT	CASRIAGGVTGELFF
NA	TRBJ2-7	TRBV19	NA	TGTGCCAGTAGCGGGAGACAGAGCTCCTACGAGCAGTACTTC	CASSGRQSSYEQYF